The rows below give T cell receptor beta chains drawn from one sample of a study of OX40 agonist ivuxolimab in advanced cancers. Some clones are missing from TCRdb's copy, which holds only in-frame ones; the method was immunoSEQ multiplex PCR. The table shows about 79,000 clones, with 70% to 85% occurring only once. The specimen was CD4+ or CD8+ T cells sorted from blood, collected in a trial of the OX40 agonist ivuxolimab. The receptor set was obtained from an adult with an advanced solid tumor such as melanoma, head and neck, liver or kidney cancer. Both conserved end residues are part of each CDR3. A D gene is named only where the DNA matches it firmly. For some rows the clone size is stated as once, few or many, or as a class when expanded; others skip it.

. | TRBJ2-1 | . | TRBV19 | TGTGCCAGTAACTGGGGACAAAATGAGCAGTTCTTC | CASNWGQNEQFF
. | TRBJ2-7 | . | TRBV19 | TGTGCCAGTAGTATGATAGGCAGGGTTGTGGTCGAGCAGTACTTC | CASSMIGRVVVEQYF
. | TRBJ2-1 | . | TRBV7-2 | TGTGCCAGCAGCAGCCAGGGTGCCGATGAGCAGTTCTTC | CASSSQGADEQFF
. | TRBJ2-7 | . | TRBV28 | TGTGCCAGCAGTTTTGCAGGGAACTACGAGCAGTACTTC | CASSFAGNYEQYF
TRBD2 | TRBJ2-5 | . | TRBV19 | TGTGCCAGTAGTCTACTGGGACTATCGAGCGGAGAGACCCAGTACTTC | CASSLLGLSSGETQYF
TRBD2 | TRBJ2-5 | . | TRBV7-9 | TGTGCCAGCAGCTTATTGTTTTCCCTAGCGGGAGTCCACGAGACCCAGTACTTC | CASSLLFSLAGVHETQYF
TRBD2 | TRBJ2-1 | once | TRBV5-1 | TGCGCCAGCAGCTTGGCCCTAGCGGGATTTGATGAGCAGTTCTTC | CASSLALAGFDEQFF
. | TRBJ2-2 | . | TRBV6-6 | TGTGCCAGCAGTAATTCCAAAGTGGCCACCGGGGAGCTGTTTTTT | CASSNSKVATGELFF
TRBD2 | TRBJ2-2 | . | TRBV7-2 | TGTGCCAGCAGCCGCTGGACTAGCGGGAGGTTTTTGGCCGGGGAGCTGTTTTTT | CASSRWTSGRFLAGELFF
. | TRBJ1-1 | once | TRBV28 | TGTGCCACCTCAACCCCCGGGACACCAATGAACACTGAAGCTTTCTTT | CATSTPGTPMNTEAFF
. | TRBJ1-1 | . | TRBV18 | TGTGCCAGCTCACCGAACATGAACACTGAAGCTTTCTTT | CASSPNMNTEAFF
TRBD2 | TRBJ2-7 | . | TRBV9 | TGTGCCAGCAGCGTGGGACTAGCGGAGGGTAGGGAGCAGTACTTC | CASSVGLAEGREQYF
. | TRBJ1-4 | . | TRBV9 | TGTGCCAGCAGCGTAGACTGGGCTCCCAATGAAAAACTGTTTTTT | CASSVDWAPNEKLFF
. | TRBJ2-5 | once | TRBV19 | TGTGCCAGTAGTAATCAAGCGGGTTACCAAGAGACCCAGTACTTC | CASSNQAGYQETQYF
TRBD1 | TRBJ2-3 | few | TRBV6-1 | TGTGCCAGCAGTGATAGGTCTAGGGGACAGGGGGCAGATACGCAGTATTTT | CASSDRSRGQGADTQYF
TRBD2 | TRBJ2-1 | . | TRBV9 | TGTGCCAGCAGCGTAGCGTCTAGCGGGACGGATGAGCAGTTCTTC | CASSVASSGTDEQFF
TRBD1 | TRBJ2-3 | . | TRBV10-3 | TGTGCCTCTTCGGGACAGGGGGCTTCGGGCCCCTTTACAGATACGCAGTATTTT | CASSGQGASGPFTDTQYF
TRBD2 | TRBJ2-7 | few | TRBV10-3 | TGTGCCATCAGCCTGACTAGCGACTCCTACGAGCAGTACTTC | CAISLTSDSYEQYF
TRBD2 | TRBJ2-3 | . | TRBV5-4 | TGTGCCAGCAGCCCTCCGGGACTAGCAGATACAGATACGCAGTATTTT | CASSPPGLADTDTQYF
TRBD2 | TRBJ2-1 | . | TRBV6-6 | TGTGCCAGCACCGCCGGACTAGCGGCTTACAATGAGCAGTTCTTC | CASTAGLAAYNEQFF
TRBD2 | TRBJ2-3 | . | TRBV6-1 | TGTGCCACGGGACTAGCGGGTATTAGCACAGATACGCAGTATTTT | CATGLAGISTDTQYF
. | TRBJ1-1 | . | TRBV30 | TGTGCCTGGAGTGTCTACGGATTGAACACTGAAGCTTTCTTT | CAWSVYGLNTEAFF
. | TRBJ1-4 | . | TRBV15 | TGTGCCACCAGCCGAGACTGGGGGGGCGTAAATGAAAAACTGTTTTTT | CATSRDWGGVNEKLFF
. | TRBJ2-1 | . | TRBV28 | TGTGCCAGCAGTCCTCACTCGGACAGATCCAATGAGCAGTTCTTC | CASSPHSDRSNEQFF
. | TRBJ2-7 | . | TRBV5-4 | TGTGCCAGCACCCTTTTCGGGGATGGAGAGTACGAGCAGTACTTC | CASTLFGDGEYEQYF
. | TRBJ2-1 | . | TRBV7-9 | TGTGCCAGCAGCTTAGCGGGAGACGATGAGCAGTTCTTC | CASSLAGDDEQFF
TRBD1 | TRBJ2-5 | . | TRBV5-8 | TGTGCCAGCAGGACTACCGGGACAGTAAGACAAGAGACCCAGTACTTC | CASRTTGTVRQETQYF
. | TRBJ2-1 | . | TRBV14 | TGTGCCAGCAGCCAAGGGGGAAACAATGAGCAGTTCTTC | CASSQGGNNEQFF
. | TRBJ2-3 | . | TRBV6-5 | TGTGCCACCCGGGCTAGCTTCAGCACAGATACGCAGTATTTT | CATRASFSTDTQYF
. | TRBJ1-5 | few | TRBV15 | TGTGCCACCAGCAGATCCCTCGGGGAGCCCCAGCATTTT | CATSRSLGEPQHF
. | TRBJ2-5 | . | TRBV4-1 | TGCGCCAGCAGCCATGCCGCCGGGACCCAGTACTTC | CASSHAAGTQYF
. | TRBJ2-5 | . | TRBV2 | TGTGCCAGCAGTGGAATTCTGGAGACCCAGTACTTC | CASSGILETQYF
. | TRBJ1-1 | . | TRBV15 | TGTGCCACCAGCAGGTCATATATCGGTGAAGCTTTCTTT | CATSRSYIGEAFF
. | TRBJ2-5 | . | TRBV9 | TGTGCCAGCAGCCCCGGGGCGGCGAGAGAGACCCAGTACTTC | CASSPGAARETQYF
TRBD1 | TRBJ1-1 | . | TRBV25-1 | TGTGCCAGCAGTGAGGGGACAGGGACAGTGCGGTTGGGGACTTTCTTT | CASSEGTGTVRLGTFF
TRBD1 | TRBJ2-5 | . | TRBV5-1 | TGCGCCAGCAGTATTGAATGGAGCGCCTCACAGGGGGAGACCCAGTACTTC | CASSIEWSASQGETQYF
TRBD1 | TRBJ2-7 | . | TRBV6-6 | TGTGCCAGCAGTGCCGGGACAGGGGGCTACGAGCAGTACTTC | CASSAGTGGYEQYF
. | TRBJ2-1 | . | TRBV7-2 | TGTGCCAGCAGCTATCAGCCCTACAATGAGCAGTTCTTC | CASSYQPYNEQFF
TRBD2 | TRBJ2-1 | . | TRBV18 | TGTGCCAGCTCACTGCGCGCAGGGGGACTAGCGGGAGTATTCGTCTACAATGAGCAGTTCTTC | CASSLRAGGLAGVFVYNEQFF
. | TRBJ2-2 | . | TRBV10-3 | TGTGCCATCAGTGAGCCATACGGGACTCTCACCGGGGAGCTGTTTTTT | CAISEPYGTLTGELFF
. | TRBJ2-1 | . | TRBV5-1 | TGCGCCAGCAGCGGGCTTTGGGGTAATGAGCAGTTCTTC | CASSGLWGNEQFF
TRBD2 | TRBJ2-7 | . | TRBV28 | TGTGCCAGCAGTTTATCTGTCTTTGGGACTAGCGGGTACGAGCAGTACTTC | CASSLSVFGTSGYEQYF